This T cell receptor (beta chain) was profiled in a study of T-cell memory formation after mild COVID-19. Study as a whole: Largely, TCR clusters stayed within a single donor. The study, taken as a whole, reports: Researchers found some responding clones in pre-infection memory, a sign that cross-reactive memory joined. While clones contracting from day 15 to 85 were balanced between CD4 and CD8, later expanders leaned CD4+.

This clonotype was seen only a few times. The antigen remains undetermined. TCRdb passed the 5' RACE reads through MiXCR, listing each CDR3 protein once. The table has some 70,000 distinct CDR3 sequences, approximately 16% seen once. This CDR3 has 14 residues. Trimming at V came to 0 bases and at J to 2 bases, leaving 2 bases not matched to a gene. Germline V gene lookup returns CDR1 DFQATT and CDR2 SNEGSKA (reference sequence). Sequencing was done on a sample of PBMCs or a T cell subset sorted from them (not recorded which). This sequence originates from an adult woman who had mild COVID-19 (a few samples of this study predate the infection). Cell type and time point are not known. The rearrangement joins TRBV20-1 to TRBJ2-5; 8 bases match TRBD1. As DNA, the CDR3 is TGCAGTGCTAGAGAAGACAGGGGTCAAGAGACCCAGTACTTC. Its translation: CSAREDRGQETQYF.